Below, 10 T cell receptor beta chains from the same sample are listed, as sequenced in a study of monozygotic twins with inflammatory bowel disease. From the 5' RACE reads, TCRdb lists one entry per CDR3 protein and no DNA. The table lists some 100,000 distinct CDR3 sequences. Sample: blood. The origin of the receptors is a human donor with ulcerative colitis or Crohn's disease, or a healthy co-twin of an affected twin (not recorded which).

This chain links TRBV21-1 with TRBJ2-6; TCRdb calls TRBD1, which cannot be checked without DNA. TRBV21-1 corresponds to a pseudogene. This CDR3 is 19 amino acids long. The chain's CDR3 is CASSKDKRDRECGANVLTF.

The chain recombines TRBV7-9 with TRBJ2-4. Germline V lookup: CDR1 SEHNR, CDR2 FQNEAQ (reference sequence). The CDR3 is 16 residues long. CDR3: CASSLIIGPRVNIQYF.

CDR3 sequence reads: CSVSDDSDEQYF. The chain joins TRBV29-1 to TRBJ2-7. Per the germline V gene, CDR1 is SQVTM and CDR2 is ANQGSEA. This CDR3 has 12 residues.

The chain couples TRBV5-4 to TRBJ2-1; TCRdb gives TRBD2 as the D gene, but with no DNA this cannot be confirmed. The germline V gene has CDR1 SGHNT and CDR2 YYREEE (reference sequence). CDR3 length: 17 amino acids. The CDR3 region is CASSSLTSGRFDNEQFF.

The genes are TRBV10-3 and TRBJ2-7; TCRdb lists TRBD1, though no DNA is available to test this call. The CDR3 extends over 12 amino acids. Per the germline V gene, CDR1 is ENHRY and CDR2 is SYGVKD. The CDR3 loop reads CATRTRVDEQYF.

The chain is built from TRBV5-6 and TRBJ1-2; there is no DNA to check the TCRdb D call of TRBD1. Germline V gene sequence: CDR1 SGHDT, CDR2 YYEEEE. The CDR3 length is 14 residues. The chain's CDR3 is CASSPGQGIYGYTF.

The chain carries TRBV5-6 and TRBJ1-3; TCRdb proposes TRBD1, but this gene call is untestable without DNA. Germline V gene sequence: CDR1 SGHDT, CDR2 YYEEEE. The CDR3 covers 17 residues. The CDR3 loop is CASSDPATGLSGNTIYF.

This chain connects TRBV28 to TRBJ2-2. Germline lookup yields CDR1 MDHEN and CDR2 SYDVKM. The CDR3 totals 12 residues. The CDR3 is CASSFKAGELFF.

V and J are TRBV7-6 and TRBJ2-7; TCRdb picks TRBD2, but there is no DNA to check that call. The V gene's germline CDR1 is SGHVS and CDR2 FNYEAQ. This CDR3 has 16 residues. CDR3 loop: CASSPSAASGSGEQYF.

The V gene is TRBV11-2, the J gene TRBJ2-3; without DNA, the TCRdb call of TRBD1 cannot be checked. CDR1 is SGHAT and CDR2 is FQNNGV in the germline V gene. This CDR3 contains 15 residues. CDR3 protein: CASSLNPGQGDTQYF.